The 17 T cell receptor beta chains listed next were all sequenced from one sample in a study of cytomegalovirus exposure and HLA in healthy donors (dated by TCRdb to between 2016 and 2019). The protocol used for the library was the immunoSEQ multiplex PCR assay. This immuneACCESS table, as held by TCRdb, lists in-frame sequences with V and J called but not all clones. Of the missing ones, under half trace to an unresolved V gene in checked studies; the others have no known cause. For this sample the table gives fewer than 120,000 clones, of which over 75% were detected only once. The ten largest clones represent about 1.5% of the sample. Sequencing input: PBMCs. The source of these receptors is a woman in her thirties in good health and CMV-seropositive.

CDR3 sequence reads: CASSLGGSTDTQYF. CDR3 bases: TGTGCCAGCAGCTTAGGCGGGAGCACAGATACGCAGTATTTT. The chain has TRBV11-2 and TRBJ2-3; weak D call: TRBD2 (5 bases). V was cut by 1 base and J by 0 bases, with 5 bases left in between. In germline, CDR1 is SGHAT, CDR2 FQNNGV. The CDR3 consists of 14 residues.

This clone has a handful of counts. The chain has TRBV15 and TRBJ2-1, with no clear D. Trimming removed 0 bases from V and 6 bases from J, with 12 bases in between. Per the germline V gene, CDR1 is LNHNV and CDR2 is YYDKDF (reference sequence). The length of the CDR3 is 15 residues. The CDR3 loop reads CATSRDWSETNEQFF. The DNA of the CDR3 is TGTGCCACCAGCAGAGATTGGAGCGAGACCAATGAGCAGTTCTTC.

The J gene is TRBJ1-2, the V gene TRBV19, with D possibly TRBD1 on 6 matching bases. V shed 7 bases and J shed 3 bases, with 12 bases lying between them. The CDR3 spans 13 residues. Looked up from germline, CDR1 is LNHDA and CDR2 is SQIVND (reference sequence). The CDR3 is CASNNRVDYGYTF. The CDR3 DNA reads TGTGCCAGTAACAACAGGGTTGACTATGGCTACACCTTC.

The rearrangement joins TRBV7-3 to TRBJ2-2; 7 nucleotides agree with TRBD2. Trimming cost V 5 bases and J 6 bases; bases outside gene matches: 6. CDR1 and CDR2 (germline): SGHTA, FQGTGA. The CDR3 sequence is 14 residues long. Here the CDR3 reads CASSPTGGPGELFF. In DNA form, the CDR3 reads TGTGCCAGCAGCCCGACGGGGGGTCCCGGGGAGCTGTTTTTT.

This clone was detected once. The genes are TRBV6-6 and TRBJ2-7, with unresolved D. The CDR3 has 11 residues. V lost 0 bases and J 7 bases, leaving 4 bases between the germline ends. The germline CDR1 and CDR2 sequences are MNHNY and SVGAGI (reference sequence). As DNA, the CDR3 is TGTGCCAGCAGTTACTCGCTAGAGCAGTACTTC. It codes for CASSYSLEQYF.

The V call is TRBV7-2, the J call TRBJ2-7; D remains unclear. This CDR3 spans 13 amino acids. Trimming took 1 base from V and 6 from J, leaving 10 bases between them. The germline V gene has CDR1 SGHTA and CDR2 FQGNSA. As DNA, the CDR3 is TGTGCCAGCAGCTTAGGGCCAGTAGCCGAGCAGTACTTC. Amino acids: CASSLGPVAEQYF.

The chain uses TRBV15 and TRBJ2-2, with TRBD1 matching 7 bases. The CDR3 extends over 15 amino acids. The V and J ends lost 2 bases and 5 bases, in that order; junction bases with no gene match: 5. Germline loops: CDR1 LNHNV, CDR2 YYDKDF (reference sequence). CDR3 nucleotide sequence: TGTGCCACCAGCAGACTGGGACAGACTACCGGGGAGCTGTTTTTT. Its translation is CATSRLGQTTGELFF.

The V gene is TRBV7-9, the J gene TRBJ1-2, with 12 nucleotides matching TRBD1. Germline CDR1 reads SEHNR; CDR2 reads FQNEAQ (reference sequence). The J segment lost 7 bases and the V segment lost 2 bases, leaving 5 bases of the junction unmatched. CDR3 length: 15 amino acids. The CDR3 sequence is CASSLPGQGASGYTF. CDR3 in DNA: TGTGCCAGCAGCTTACCGGGACAGGGGGCGTCTGGCTACACCTTC. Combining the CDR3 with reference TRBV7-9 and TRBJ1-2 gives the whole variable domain DTGVSQNPRHKITKRGQNVTFRCDPISEHNRLYWYRQTLGQGPEFLTYFQNEAQLEKSRLLSDRFSAERPKGSFSTLEIQRTEQGDSAMYLCASSLPGQGASGYTFGSGTRLTVV.

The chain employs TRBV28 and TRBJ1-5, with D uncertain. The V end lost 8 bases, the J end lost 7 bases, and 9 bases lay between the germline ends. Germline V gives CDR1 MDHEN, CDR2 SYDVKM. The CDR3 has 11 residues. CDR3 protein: CASGLVQPQHF. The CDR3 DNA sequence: TGTGCCAGCGGCCTCGTGCAGCCCCAGCATTTT.

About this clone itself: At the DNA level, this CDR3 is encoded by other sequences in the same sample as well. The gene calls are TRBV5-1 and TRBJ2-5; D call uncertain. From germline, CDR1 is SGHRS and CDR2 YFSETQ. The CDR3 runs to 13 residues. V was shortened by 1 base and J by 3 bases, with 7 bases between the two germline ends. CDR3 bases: TGCGCCAGCAGCTTGTATAGAGAAGAGACCCAGTACTTC. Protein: CASSLYREETQYF.

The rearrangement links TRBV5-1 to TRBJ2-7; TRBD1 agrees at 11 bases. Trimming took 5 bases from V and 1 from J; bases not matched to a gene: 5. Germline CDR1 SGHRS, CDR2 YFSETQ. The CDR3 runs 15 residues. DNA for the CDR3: TGCGCCAGCAGTCCGGACAGGGGGCTTTCCTACGAGCAGTACTTC. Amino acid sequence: CASSPDRGLSYEQYF.

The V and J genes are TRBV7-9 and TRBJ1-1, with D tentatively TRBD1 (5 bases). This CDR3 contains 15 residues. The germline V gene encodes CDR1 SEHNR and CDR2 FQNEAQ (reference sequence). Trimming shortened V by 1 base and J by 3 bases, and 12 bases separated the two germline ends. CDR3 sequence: CASSLGTVGDTEAFF. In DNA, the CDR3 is TGTGCCAGCAGCTTAGGAACGGTAGGGGACACTGAAGCTTTCTTT. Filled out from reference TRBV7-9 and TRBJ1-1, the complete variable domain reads DTGVSQNPRHKITKRGQNVTFRCDPISEHNRLYWYRQTLGQGPEFLTYFQNEAQLEKSRLLSDRFSAERPKGSFSTLEIQRTEQGDSAMYLCASSLGTVGDTEAFFGQGTRLTVV.

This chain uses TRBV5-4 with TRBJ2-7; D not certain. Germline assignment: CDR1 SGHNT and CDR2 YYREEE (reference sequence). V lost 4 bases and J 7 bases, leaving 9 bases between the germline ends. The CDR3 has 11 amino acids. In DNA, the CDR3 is TGTGCCAGCAGCCAAACCGGGGAGCAGTACTTC. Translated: CASSQTGEQYF.

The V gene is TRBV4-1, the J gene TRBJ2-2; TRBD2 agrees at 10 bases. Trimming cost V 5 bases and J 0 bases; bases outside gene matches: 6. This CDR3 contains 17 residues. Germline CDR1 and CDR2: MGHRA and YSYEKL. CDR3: CASSSHTSGANTGELFF. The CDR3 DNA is TGCGCCAGCAGCTCGCACACTAGCGGGGCGAACACCGGGGAGCTGTTTTTT.

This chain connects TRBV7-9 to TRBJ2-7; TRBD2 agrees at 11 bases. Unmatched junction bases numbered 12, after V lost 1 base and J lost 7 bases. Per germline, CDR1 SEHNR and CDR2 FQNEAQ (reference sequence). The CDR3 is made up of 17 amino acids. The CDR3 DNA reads TGTGCCAGCAGCTTAGTATCGTTAGCGGGGGGGCCCGGGGAGCAGTACTTC. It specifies CASSLVSLAGGPGEQYF.

DNA for the CDR3: TGTGCCAGTACCCAGGGACAGGGATATGGCTACACCTTC. It encodes CASTQGQGYGYTF. The chain combines TRBV19 with TRBJ1-2, with 9 bases matching TRBD1. CDR3 length: 13 residues. Trimming removed 7 bases from V and 5 bases from J; junction bases left unmatched: 5. CDR1 LNHDA and CDR2 SQIVND come from the germline V gene (reference sequence).

Written as DNA, the CDR3 is TGTGCCAGCTCAGGAGGACTAGCGGGTACCGGGGAGCTGTTTTTT. It translates to CASSGGLAGTGELFF. The genes are TRBV18 and TRBJ2-2; 11 nucleotides agree with TRBD2. J lost 5 bases, V lost 5 bases, and 4 bases had no gene match. The CDR3 is 15 residues long. From germline, CDR1 is KGHSH and CDR2 LQKENI.